This TCR beta chain was sequenced in a study of blood T cell repertoires in COVID-19 (dated by TCRdb to the early 2020s). With respect to the entire study: Samples covering the acute and convalescent phases of COVID-19 were provided by collaborators in the United States, Italy and Spain. Where HLA class I and class II types were available, the types were taken from metadata supplied by the sample provider, not from assay-based typing. The sample metadata nearly always contained a de-identified subject ID, COVID-19 status, age in years and sex. The dataset comprised deeply sampled blood TCRbeta repertoires from subjects exposed to, actively infected with, or recovered from COVID-19. The repertoires were released in a freely available public database meant as a resource for research on the immune response to SARS-CoV-2. Samples came from the ongoing ImmuneRACE study (first 160 participants) plus 1,254 subjects from 6 global collaborators. The prospective study material was composed of cDNA or gDNA derived from T cells, B-cell-depleted T cells, or PBMCs. Overall study outcomes, separate from this receptor: The amount of clinical and demographic metadata varied by source and participant and was provided uncurated.

TCRbeta CDR3 regions were amplified from genomic DNA by means of the immunoSEQ Assay, a bias-controlled multiplex PCR. In the source study's methods: The number of nucleated cells in each sample was estimated by amplification of reference gene primers within the assay. Sequence reads were collapsed and filtered to measure the absolute abundance of every unique TCRbeta CDR3 rearrangement. Productive Simpson clonality was computed per sample as the square root of Simpson's diversity index over productive rearrangements. Here the immuneACCESS table is served through TCRdb, limited to in-frame sequences with V and J called. Missing clones are a known gap in these copies; in checked studies unresolved V genes cover under half, and the rest lacks a known reason. The DNA gave D and trimming, while V, J and clone size come from that table. Present in this sample are roughly 260,000 clones, around nine tenths of which were seen just once. The leading ten clones occupy approximately 9.4% of the sample.

Samples from volunteer blood donors who had recovered from COVID-19 were contributed by a second Seattle source. Collaborating institutions collected whole blood in K2EDTA tubes following their own protocols. For TCRbeta analysis, collaborator samples were shipped as frozen whole blood, as isolated PBMCs, or as DNA extracted from either sample type. Remarks on this clone: Its target antigen remains unknown. Base qualities are not provided; no much larger clone lies one nucleotide away.

Inclusive of the bounding cysteine and phenylalanine, the CDR3 is 15 residues long. The kept DNA is CDR3 alone, 45 bases in frame from the first base. The junction shows trimming of 5 bases on V and 6 bases on J, plus 19 bases between the germline ends. CDR1 and CDR2 are read off the germline V gene (reference sequence) as LNHDA and SQIVND. The sample comprised peripheral blood. This chain joins TRBV19 to TRBJ1-2, with the D gene not clear enough to name. This clonotype was obtained from a man between 40 and 49 years old who had recovered from COVID-19. The nucleotide sequence is given as TGTGCCAGTAGTCGAAGGAGGTCCCCCCTAGATGGCTACACCTTC. Its protein is CASSRRRSPLDGYTF.